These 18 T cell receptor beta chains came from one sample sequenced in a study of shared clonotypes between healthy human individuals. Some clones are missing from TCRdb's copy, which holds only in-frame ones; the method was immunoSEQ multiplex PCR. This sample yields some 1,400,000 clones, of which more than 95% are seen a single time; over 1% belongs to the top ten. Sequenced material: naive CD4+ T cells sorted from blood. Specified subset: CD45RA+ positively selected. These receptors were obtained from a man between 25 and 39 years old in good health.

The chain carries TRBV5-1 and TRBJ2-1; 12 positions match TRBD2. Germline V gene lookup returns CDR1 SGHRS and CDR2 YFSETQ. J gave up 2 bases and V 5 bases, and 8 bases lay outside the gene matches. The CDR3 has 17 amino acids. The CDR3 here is CASSMPSGRGAYNEQFF. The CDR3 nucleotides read TGCGCCAGCAGTATGCCTAGCGGGAGGGGAGCCTACAATGAGCAGTTCTTC. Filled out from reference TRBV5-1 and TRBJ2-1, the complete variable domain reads KAGVTQTPRYLIKTRGQQVTLSCSPISGHRSVSWYQQTPGQGLQFLFEYFSETQRNKGNFPGRFSGRQFSNSRSEMNVSTLELGDSALYLCASSMPSGRGAYNEQFFGPGTRLTVL.

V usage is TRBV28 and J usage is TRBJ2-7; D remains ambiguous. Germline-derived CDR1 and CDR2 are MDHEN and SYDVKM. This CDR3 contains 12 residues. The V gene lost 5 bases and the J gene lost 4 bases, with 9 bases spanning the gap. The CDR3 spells CASSERIYEQYF. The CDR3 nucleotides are TGTGCCAGCAGTGAAAGAATTTACGAGCAGTACTTC.

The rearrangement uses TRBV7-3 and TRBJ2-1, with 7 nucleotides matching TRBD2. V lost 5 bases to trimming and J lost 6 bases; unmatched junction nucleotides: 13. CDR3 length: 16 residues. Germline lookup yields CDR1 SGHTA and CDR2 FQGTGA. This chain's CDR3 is CASSPSGLTPPNEQFF. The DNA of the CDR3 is TGTGCCAGCAGCCCCTCGGGACTAACACCGCCCAATGAGCAGTTCTTC. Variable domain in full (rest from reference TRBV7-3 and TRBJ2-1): GAGVSQTPSNKVTEKGKYVELRCDPISGHTALYWYRQSLGQGPEFLIYFQGTGAADDSGLPNDRFFAVRPEGSVSTLKIQRTERGDSAVYLCASSPSGLTPPNEQFFGPGTRLTVL.

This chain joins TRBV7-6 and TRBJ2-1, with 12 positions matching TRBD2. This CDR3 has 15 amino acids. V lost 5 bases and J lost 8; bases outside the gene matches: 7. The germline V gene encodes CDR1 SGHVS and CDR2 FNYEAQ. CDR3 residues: CASSTGLAGIDEQFF. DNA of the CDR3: TGTGCCAGCAGCACCGGACTAGCGGGAATAGATGAGCAGTTCTTC. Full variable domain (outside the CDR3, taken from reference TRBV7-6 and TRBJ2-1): GAGVSQSPRYKVTKRGQDVALRCDPISGHVSLYWYRQALGQGPEFLTYFNYEAQQDKSGLPNDRFSAERPEGSISTLTIQRTEQRDSAMYRCASSTGLAGIDEQFFGPGTRLTVL.

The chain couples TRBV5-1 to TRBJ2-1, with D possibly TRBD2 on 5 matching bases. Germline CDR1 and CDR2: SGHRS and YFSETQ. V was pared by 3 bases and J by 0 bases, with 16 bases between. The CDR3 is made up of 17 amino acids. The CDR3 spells CASSSFGSGSSYNEQFF. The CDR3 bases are TGCGCCAGCAGCTCTTTCGGCAGCGGCAGCTCCTACAATGAGCAGTTCTTC.

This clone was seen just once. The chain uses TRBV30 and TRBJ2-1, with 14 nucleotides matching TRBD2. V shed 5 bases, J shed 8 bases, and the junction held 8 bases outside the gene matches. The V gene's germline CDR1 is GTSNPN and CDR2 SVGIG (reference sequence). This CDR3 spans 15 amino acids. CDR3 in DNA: TGTGCCTGGGGGAGGGGGACTAGCGGGAGAGATGAGCAGTTCTTC. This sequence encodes CAWGRGTSGRDEQFF. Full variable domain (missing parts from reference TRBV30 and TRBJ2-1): SQTIHQWPATLVQPVGSPLSLECTVEGTSNPNLYWYRQAAGRGLQLLFYSVGIGQISSEVPQNLSASRPQDRQFILSSKKLLLSDSGFYLCAWGRGTSGRDEQFFGPGTRLTVL.

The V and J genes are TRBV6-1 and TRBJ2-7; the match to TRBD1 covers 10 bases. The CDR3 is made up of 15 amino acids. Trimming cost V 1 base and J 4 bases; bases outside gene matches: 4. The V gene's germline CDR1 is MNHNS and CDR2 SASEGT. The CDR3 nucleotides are TGTGCCAGCAGTGAAGGGACAGGGGGGCCTTACGAGCAGTACTTC. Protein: CASSEGTGGPYEQYF.

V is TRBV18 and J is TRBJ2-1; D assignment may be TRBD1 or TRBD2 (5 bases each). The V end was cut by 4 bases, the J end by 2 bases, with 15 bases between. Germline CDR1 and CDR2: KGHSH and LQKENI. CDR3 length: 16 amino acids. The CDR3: CASSLTGLGAYNEQFF. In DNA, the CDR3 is TGTGCCAGCTCACTAACGGGGCTCGGGGCCTACAATGAGCAGTTCTTC.

CDR3 nucleotides: TGTGCCACCCAAGACCCCGGACTAGATGAAGAGACCCAGTACTTC. Protein product: CATQDPGLDEETQYF. The chain is built from TRBV10-3 and TRBJ2-5; 7 bases line up with TRBD2. The CDR3 length is 15 residues. Germline values: CDR1 ENHRY, CDR2 SYGVKD. The trim removed 10 bases at V and 3 bases at J, leaving 14 bases unmatched.

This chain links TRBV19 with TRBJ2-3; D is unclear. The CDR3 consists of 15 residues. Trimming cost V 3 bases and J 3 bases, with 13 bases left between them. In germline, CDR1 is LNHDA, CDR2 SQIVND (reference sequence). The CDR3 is CASSIVVLGTDTQYF. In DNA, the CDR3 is TGTGCCAGTAGTATTGTGGTTTTGGGGACAGATACGCAGTATTTT.

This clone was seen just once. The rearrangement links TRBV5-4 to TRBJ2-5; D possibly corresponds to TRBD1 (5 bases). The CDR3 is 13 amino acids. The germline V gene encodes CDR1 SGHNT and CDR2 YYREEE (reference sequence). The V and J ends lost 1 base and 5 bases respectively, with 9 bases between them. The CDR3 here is CASSLPPGETQYF. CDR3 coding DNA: TGTGCCAGCAGCTTGCCCCCAGGGGAGACCCAGTACTTC. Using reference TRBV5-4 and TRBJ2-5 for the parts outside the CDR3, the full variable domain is ETGVTQSPTHLIKTRGQQVTLRCSSQSGHNTVSWYQQALGQGPQFIFQYYREEENGRGNFPPRFSGLQFPNYSSELNVNALELDDSALYLCASSLPPGETQYFGPGTRLLVL.

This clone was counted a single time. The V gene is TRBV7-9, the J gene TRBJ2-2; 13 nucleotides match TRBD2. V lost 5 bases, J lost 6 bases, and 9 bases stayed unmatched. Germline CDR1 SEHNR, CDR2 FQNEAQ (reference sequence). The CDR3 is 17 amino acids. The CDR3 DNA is TGTGCCAGCAGCGTACTAGCGGGAGGGCCTTCTCCCGGGGAGCTGTTTTTT. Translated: CASSVLAGGPSPGELFF.

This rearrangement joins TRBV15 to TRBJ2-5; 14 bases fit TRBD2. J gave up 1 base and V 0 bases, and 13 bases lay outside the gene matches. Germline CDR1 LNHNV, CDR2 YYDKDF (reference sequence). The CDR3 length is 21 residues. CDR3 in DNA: TGTGCCACCAGCAGAGATCGGGGCCGACTAGCGGGAGGGGTAGGCCAAGAGACCCAGTACTTC. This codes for CATSRDRGRLAGGVGQETQYF.

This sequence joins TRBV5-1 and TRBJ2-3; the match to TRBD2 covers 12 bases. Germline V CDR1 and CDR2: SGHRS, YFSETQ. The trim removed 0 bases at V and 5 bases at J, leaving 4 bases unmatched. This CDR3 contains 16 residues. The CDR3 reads CASSLGLAGAVDTQYF. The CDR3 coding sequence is TGCGCCAGCAGCTTGGGACTAGCGGGAGCGGTAGATACGCAGTATTTT.

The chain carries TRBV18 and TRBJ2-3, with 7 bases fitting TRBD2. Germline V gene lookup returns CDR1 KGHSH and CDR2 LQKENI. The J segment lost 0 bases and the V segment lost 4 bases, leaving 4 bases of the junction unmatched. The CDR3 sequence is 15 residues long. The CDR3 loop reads CASSLSGPSTDTQYF. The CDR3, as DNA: TGTGCCAGCTCACTTAGCGGGCCTAGCACAGATACGCAGTATTTT.

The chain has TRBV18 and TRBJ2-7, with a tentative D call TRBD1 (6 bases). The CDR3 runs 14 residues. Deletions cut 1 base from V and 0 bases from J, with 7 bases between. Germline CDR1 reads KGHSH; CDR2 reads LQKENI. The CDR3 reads CASSPQDSSYEQYF. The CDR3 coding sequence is TGTGCCAGCTCACCACAGGACAGCTCCTACGAGCAGTACTTC. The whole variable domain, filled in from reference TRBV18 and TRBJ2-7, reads NAGVMQNPRHLVRRRGQEARLRCSPMKGHSHVYWYRQLPEEGLKFMVYLQKENIIDESGMPKERFSAEFPKEGPSILRIQQVVRGDSAAYFCASSPQDSSYEQYFGPGTRLTVT.

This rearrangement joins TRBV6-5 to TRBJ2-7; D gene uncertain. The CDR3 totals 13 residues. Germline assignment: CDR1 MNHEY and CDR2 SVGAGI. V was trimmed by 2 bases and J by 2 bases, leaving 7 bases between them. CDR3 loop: CASSYDVTYEQYF. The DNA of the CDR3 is TGTGCCAGCAGTTACGACGTTACCTACGAGCAGTACTTC.

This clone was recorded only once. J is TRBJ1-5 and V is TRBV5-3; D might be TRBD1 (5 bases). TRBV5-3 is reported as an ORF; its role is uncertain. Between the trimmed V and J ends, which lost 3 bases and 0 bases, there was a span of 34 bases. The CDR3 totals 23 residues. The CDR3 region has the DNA TGTGCCAGAAGCTGCCGGGACCCAAGGGGACCGAGATGTCCGGTGTATAGCAATCAGCCCCAGCATTTT. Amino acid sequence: CARSCRDPRGPRCPVYSNQPQHF.